These 18 T cell receptor beta chains share one sample of origin, sequenced in a study of graft-versus-host responses after intestinal transplantation. For these TCRs, the target antigens are not known. Data came from immunoSEQ multiplex PCR; TCRdb stores just in-frame clones and leaves some out. The sample contains tens of thousands of clones, roughly 84% of which appear only once. The sequencing used unstimulated CD4+ T cells sorted from spleen or lymph node cells, collected before transplant. All receptors come from a human donor who was the organ donor for an intestinal transplant.

This sequence joins TRBV5-4 and TRBJ2-2; a weak D match, TRBD1 (5 bases). The V end lost 1 base, the J end lost 7 bases, and 11 bases lay between the germline ends. The CDR3 runs to 14 residues. Germline V lookup: CDR1 SGHNT, CDR2 YYREEE (reference sequence). CDR3 amino acids: CASSLRGRSGELFF. CDR3 in DNA: TGTGCCAGCAGCTTGAGGGGAAGGAGCGGGGAGCTGTTTTTT. Using reference TRBV5-4 and TRBJ2-2 for the parts outside the CDR3, the full variable domain is ETGVTQSPTHLIKTRGQQVTLRCSSQSGHNTVSWYQQALGQGPQFIFQYYREEENGRGNFPPRFSGLQFPNYSSELNVNALELDDSALYLCASSLRGRSGELFFGEGSRLTVL.

This clone was found a few times. The chain uses TRBV27 and TRBJ1-3; 7 bases agree with TRBD1. Trimming removed 6 bases from V and 2 bases from J; junction bases left unmatched: 4. Germline values: CDR1 MNHEY, CDR2 SMNVEV (reference sequence). The CDR3 extends over 14 amino acids. CDR3 sequence (DNA): TGTGCCAGCAGCCCTAGGGGGCCTGGAAACACCATATATTTT. Protein sequence: CASSPRGPGNTIYF.

The chain combines TRBV28 with TRBJ1-1, with 7 nucleotides matching TRBD1. V lost 10 bases, J lost 3 bases, and 11 bases stayed unmatched. CDR3 length equals 14 residues. The germline CDR1 and CDR2 sequences are MDHEN and SYDVKM. The CDR3 sequence is CAIGRDSRDTEAFF. The CDR3 bases are TGTGCCATAGGAAGGGACAGTAGGGACACTGAAGCTTTCTTT.

This clone was seen a handful of times. The chain uses TRBV6-1 and TRBJ2-7; 9 bases are a match to TRBD1. Trimming removed 5 bases from V and 4 bases from J; junction bases left unmatched: 6. The CDR3 length is 14 residues. From germline, CDR1 is MNHNS and CDR2 SASEGT. The CDR3 DNA follows: TGTGCCAGCAGTACCGGGACAGGGTGGTACGAGCAGTACTTC. It encodes CASSTGTGWYEQYF.

The V and J genes are TRBV30 and TRBJ2-5; D is unresolved. The CDR3 consists of 16 residues. Trimming stripped 0 bases from V and 5 bases from J, with 19 bases between. In germline, CDR1 is GTSNPN, CDR2 SVGIG (reference sequence). In DNA form, the CDR3 reads TGTGCCTGGAGTGTAAACCCCTCTTGGCTATTGGAGACCCAGTACTTC. It encodes CAWSVNPSWLLETQYF.

This clone was recorded once. This chain connects TRBV28 to TRBJ2-1; D is undetermined. Trimming shortened V by 3 bases and J by 1 base, and 10 bases separated the two germline ends. The germline gives CDR1 MDHEN, CDR2 SYDVKM. The CDR3 contains 15 residues. This CDR3 is CASSFPTSSYNEQFF. The CDR3 DNA is TGTGCCAGCAGTTTTCCGACTTCATCCTACAATGAGCAGTTCTTC.

This clone was seen a few times. V and J are TRBV6-5 and TRBJ2-1; 9 nucleotides line up with TRBD2. CDR1 and CDR2 from the germline V gene are MNHEY and SVGAGI. CDR3 length equals 16 residues. The V and J ends lost 0 bases and 7 bases, in that order; junction bases with no gene match: 7. CDR3 sequence reads: CASSYSRRGGLNEQFF. The CDR3 region has the DNA TGTGCCAGCAGTTACTCGAGGCGGGGGGGTTTAAATGAGCAGTTCTTC.

This chain links TRBV7-9 with TRBJ2-5; 11 bases fit TRBD2. This CDR3 region has 15 residues. Germline CDR1 and CDR2: SEHNR and FQNEAQ (reference sequence). Trimming took 2 bases from V and 2 from J; bases not matched to a gene: 1. For the CDR3, the DNA is TGTGCCAGCAGCTTAACTAGCGGGGGTCAAGAGACCCAGTACTTC. It encodes CASSLTSGGQETQYF.

The genes are TRBV6-5 and TRBJ1-4; weak D call: TRBD1 (5 bases). The length of the CDR3 is 12 residues. The V end was cut by 5 bases, the J end by 11 bases, with 12 bases between. CDR1 is MNHEY and CDR2 is SVGAGI in the germline V gene. The CDR3 DNA reads as TGTGCCAGCAGTGACACTCGGGGCAAACTGTTTTTT. Protein sequence: CASSDTRGKLFF.

As for this clone: Other DNA sequences in the same sample also yield this CDR3. The CDR3 reads CASSPGTEAFF. For the CDR3, the DNA is TGTGCCAGCTCCCCCGGGACCGAAGCTTTCTTT. This chain links TRBV18 with TRBJ1-1; D may be TRBD1 (5 bases). This CDR3 has 11 amino acids. Germline CDR1 is KGHSH and CDR2 is LQKENI. V lost 6 bases and J lost 8, with 10 bases in between.

The CDR3 DNA is TGTGCCAGCAGTGTGAGGGCAGGGCCGGGTGAATATTATGGCTACACCTTC. Its translation is CASSVRAGPGEYYGYTF. The rearrangement joins TRBV6-4 to TRBJ1-2, with D maybe TRBD1 (5 bases). The V end lost 4 bases, the J end lost 5 bases, and 23 bases lay between the germline ends. The CDR3 consists of 17 residues. Germline CDR1 MRHNA, CDR2 SNTAGT.

The chain links TRBV6-1 to TRBJ2-3; D is possibly TRBD1 (5 bases). CDR1 is MNHNS, CDR2 SASEGT, per germline. The CDR3 loop spans 13 amino acids. V shed 7 bases and J shed 8 bases, with 16 bases lying between them. The CDR3 DNA sequence: TGTGCCAGCACCGACAGAGTTGCAGGTACGCAGTATTTT. It codes for CASTDRVAGTQYF.

This chain joins TRBV5-1 and TRBJ2-1; TRBD2 is a possible D gene (5 bases). The CDR3 contains 14 residues. V lost 1 base and J 8 bases, leaving 13 bases between the germline ends. Germline CDR1 and CDR2: SGHRS and YFSETQ. The CDR3, as DNA: TGCGCCAGCAGCTTGCTTCAGTTCGGGGATGAGCAGTTCTTC. Amino acid sequence: CASSLLQFGDEQFF.

This rearrangement joins TRBV9 to TRBJ1-2; 7 bases fit TRBD1. There are 16 residues in the CDR3. Unmatched junction bases numbered 10, after V lost 3 bases and J lost 2 bases. CDR1 and CDR2 (germline): SGDLS, YYNGEE. CDR3 sequence: CASSAFDRVGNYGYTF. CDR3 DNA sequence: TGTGCCAGCAGCGCGTTTGACAGGGTTGGGAACTATGGCTACACCTTC.

The J gene is TRBJ2-1, the V gene TRBV5-4; tentatively, D is TRBD2 (5 bases). Germline V CDR1 and CDR2: SGHNT, YYREEE (reference sequence). Trimming removed 2 bases at V and 8 bases at J, with 5 bases between. The CDR3 covers 11 residues. The CDR3 DNA is TGTGCCAGCAGCTTAGCGGATGAGCAGTTCTTC. Residues: CASSLADEQFF. The full variable domain, in which reference TRBV5-4 and TRBJ2-1 provide the parts outside the CDR3, is ETGVTQSPTHLIKTRGQQVTLRCSSQSGHNTVSWYQQALGQGPQFIFQYYREEENGRGNFPPRFSGLQFPNYSSELNVNALELDDSALYLCASSLADEQFFGPGTRLTVL.

This chain uses TRBV7-2 with TRBJ2-1, with D uncertain. Germline V gene sequence: CDR1 SGHTA, CDR2 FQGNSA. There are 16 residues in the CDR3. The V end was cut by 4 bases, the J end by 4 bases, with 17 bases between. The CDR3 loop reads CASSSRSPPLYNEQFF. CDR3 bases: TGTGCCAGCAGCTCTCGGTCTCCCCCCTTGTACAATGAGCAGTTCTTC. The complete variable domain, with remaining parts taken from reference TRBV7-2 and TRBJ2-1, reads GAGVSQSPSNKVTEKGKDVELRCDPISGHTALYWYRQSLGQGLEFLIYFQGNSAPDKSGLPSDRFSAERTGGSVSTLTIQRTQQEDSAVYLCASSSRSPPLYNEQFFGPGTRLTVL.

The chain is built from TRBV14 and TRBJ2-1; 7 nucleotides line up with TRBD1. CDR1 and CDR2 (germline): SGHDN, FVKESK. There are 15 residues in the CDR3. V was pared by 1 base and J by 5 bases, with 5 bases of the junction left unmatched. In DNA, the CDR3 is TGTGCCAGCAGCCAAGCGACAGGGCGGAACAATGAGCAGTTCTTC. It is translated as CASSQATGRNNEQFF.

The chain carries TRBV5-1 and TRBJ2-7; no definite D call. This CDR3 has 14 amino acids. CDR1 is SGHRS, CDR2 YFSETQ, per germline. V lost 4 bases and J lost 3, with 14 bases in between. CDR3 amino acids: CASSPPGSRYEQYF. In DNA, the CDR3 is TGCGCCAGCAGCCCACCGGGTTCACGCTACGAGCAGTACTTC.